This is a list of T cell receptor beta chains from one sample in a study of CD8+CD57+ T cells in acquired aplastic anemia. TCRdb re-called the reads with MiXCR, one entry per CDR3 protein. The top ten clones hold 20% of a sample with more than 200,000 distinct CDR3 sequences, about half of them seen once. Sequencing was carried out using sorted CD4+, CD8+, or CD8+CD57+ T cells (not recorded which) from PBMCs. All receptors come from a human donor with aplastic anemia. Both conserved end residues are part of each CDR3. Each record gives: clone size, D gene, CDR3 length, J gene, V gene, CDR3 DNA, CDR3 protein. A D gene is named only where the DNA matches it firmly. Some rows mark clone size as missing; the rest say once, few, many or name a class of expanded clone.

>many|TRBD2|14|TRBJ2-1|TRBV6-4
TGTGCCAGCAGTACCGGACTAGCGCGGGATGAGCAGTTCTTC
CASSTGLARDEQFF
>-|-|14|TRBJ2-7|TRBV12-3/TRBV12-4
TGTGCCAGCAGTGCAGCGAACACCGGGGACGAGCAGTACTTC
CASSAANTGDEQYF
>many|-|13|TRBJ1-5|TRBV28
TGTGCCACCGGAGGTGAACGCAATCAGCCCCAGCATTTT
CATGGERNQPQHF
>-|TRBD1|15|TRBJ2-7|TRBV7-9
TGTGCCAGCAGACCGACAGGGCAGCGCTCCTACGAGCAGTACTTC
CASRPTGQRSYEQYF
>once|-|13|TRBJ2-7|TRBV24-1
TGTGCCACCAGTTCTAGATCTAGCTGCGAGTGGTACTTC
CATSSRSSCEWYF
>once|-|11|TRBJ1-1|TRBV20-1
TGCACTACTGTGAAGGGGTCTGAAGCTTTCTTT
CTTVKGSEAFF
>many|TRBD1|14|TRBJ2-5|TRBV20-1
TGCAGTGCAGACGGGACAGGGCTTTCAGAGACCCAGTACTTC
CSADGTGLSETQYF
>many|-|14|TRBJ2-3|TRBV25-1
TGTGCCAGCAGTGAAGACTTCCGGACAGATACGCAGTATTTT
CASSEDFRTDTQYF
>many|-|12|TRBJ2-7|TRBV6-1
TGTGCCAGCACCGAGGGGCCCTACGAGCAGTACTTC
CASTEGPYEQYF
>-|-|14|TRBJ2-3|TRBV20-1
TGCAGTGCCCTCCGAGGAGGGGGCACAGATACGCAGTATTTT
CSALRGGGTDTQYF
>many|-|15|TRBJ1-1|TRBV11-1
TGTGCCAGCAGCCGAGGTGGGGTTATGAACACTGAAGCTTTCTTT
CASSRGGVMNTEAFF
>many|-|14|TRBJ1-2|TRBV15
TGTGCCACCAGCAGACCGGGGACCTTAAATGGCTACACCTTC
CATSRPGTLNGYTF
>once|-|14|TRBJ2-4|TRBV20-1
TGCAGTGCTAGAGATCGTGGCGGAACTAGCATCCAGTACTTC
CSARDRGGTSIQYF
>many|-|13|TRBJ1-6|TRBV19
TGTGCCAGTAGTATGGGGGGTGGTTCACCCCTCCACTTT
CASSMGGGSPLHF
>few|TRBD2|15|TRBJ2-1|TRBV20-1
TGCAGTCCTAGAGGGACTAGCGGGGCCTACAATGAGCAGTTCTTC
CSPRGTSGAYNEQFF
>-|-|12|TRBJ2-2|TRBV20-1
TGCAGTGCTAGACCTACAGGGAGGGAGCTGTTTTTT
CSARPTGRELFF
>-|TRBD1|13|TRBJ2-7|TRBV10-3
TGTGCCATCAGAACGACAGGGCAAAACGAGCAGTACTTC
CAIRTTGQNEQYF
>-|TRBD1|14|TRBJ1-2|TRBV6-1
TGTGCCAGCAAGACAGGGGAGCAAATGTCGGGCTACACCTTC
CASKTGEQMSGYTF
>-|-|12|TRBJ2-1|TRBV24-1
TGTGCCACATCAGGACAGAACAATGAGCAGTTCTTC
CATSGQNNEQFF
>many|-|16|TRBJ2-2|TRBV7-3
TGTGCCAGCAGCTTAAACTGGAGAAGGAACACCGGGGAGCTGTTTTTT
CASSLNWRRNTGELFF
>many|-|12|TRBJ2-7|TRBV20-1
TGCAGTGCTAGAGCACGGTCCTACGAGCAGTACTTC
CSARARSYEQYF
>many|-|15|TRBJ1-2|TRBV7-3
TGTGCCAGCAGCTCCTCCGGGCCATGGGACTATGGCTACACCTTC
CASSSSGPWDYGYTF
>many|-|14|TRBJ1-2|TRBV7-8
TGTGCCAGCAGCAAGTCACAGGGCCGCGATGGCTACACCTTC
CASSKSQGRDGYTF
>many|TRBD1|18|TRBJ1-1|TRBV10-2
TGCGCCAGCAGTGAGTCTCCGGACAGGACGTCTCTGAACACTGAAGCTTTCTTT
CASSESPDRTSLNTEAFF